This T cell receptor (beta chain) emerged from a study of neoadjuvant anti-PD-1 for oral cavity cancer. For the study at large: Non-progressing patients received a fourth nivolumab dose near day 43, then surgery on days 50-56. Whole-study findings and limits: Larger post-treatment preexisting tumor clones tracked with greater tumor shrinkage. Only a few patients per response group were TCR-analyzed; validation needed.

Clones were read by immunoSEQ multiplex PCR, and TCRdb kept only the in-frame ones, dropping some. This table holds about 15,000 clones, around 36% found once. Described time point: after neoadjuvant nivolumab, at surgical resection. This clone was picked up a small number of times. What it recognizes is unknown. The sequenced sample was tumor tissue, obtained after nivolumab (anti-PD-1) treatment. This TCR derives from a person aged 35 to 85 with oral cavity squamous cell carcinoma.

The CDR3 DNA reads as TGTGCCAGCAGTCCCAGATTTTCACCCCTCCACTTT. It translates to CASSPRFSPLHF. This chain uses TRBV28 with TRBJ1-6; no clear D gene. Germline CDR1 and CDR2: MDHEN and SYDVKM. Trimming took off 5 bases at V and 9 bases at J, with 8 bases between the two ends. This CDR3 has 12 residues.